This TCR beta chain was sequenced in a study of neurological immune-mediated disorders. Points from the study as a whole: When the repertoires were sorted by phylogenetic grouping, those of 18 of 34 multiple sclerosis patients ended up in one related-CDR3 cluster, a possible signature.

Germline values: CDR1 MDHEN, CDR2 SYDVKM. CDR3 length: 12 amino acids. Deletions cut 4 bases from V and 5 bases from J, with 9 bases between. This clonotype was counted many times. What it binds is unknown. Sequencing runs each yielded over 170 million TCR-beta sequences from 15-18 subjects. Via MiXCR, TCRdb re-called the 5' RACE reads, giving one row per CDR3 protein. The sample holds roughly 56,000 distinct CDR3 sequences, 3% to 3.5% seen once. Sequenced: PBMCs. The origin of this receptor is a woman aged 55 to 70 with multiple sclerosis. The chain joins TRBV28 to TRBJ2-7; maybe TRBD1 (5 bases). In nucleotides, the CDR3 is TGTGCCAGCAGTTCGGCAGGGAACGAGCAGTACTTC. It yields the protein CASSSAGNEQYF.